This TCR beta chain was profiled in a study of PD-1 blockade in mismatch repair-deficient tumors. Study in general: Enrolled about 2013-2017, patients had progressing, pretreated mismatch repair-deficient cancers of 12 types. General observations from the study: Tumor-resident clones, often undetectable pretreatment in blood, expanded then contracted after pembrolizumab.

Three pembrolizumab responders had their TCRs sequenced. Unmatched junction bases numbered 1, after V lost 0 bases and J lost 3 bases. This CDR3 comprises 14 residues. Per the germline V gene, CDR1 is SGDLS and CDR2 is YYNGEE. The data were produced by immunoSEQ multiplex PCR, yet TCRdb's version contains in-frame clones alone and is incomplete. The repertoire holds 100,000 or so clones, with approximately 83% as singletons. Turning to this clone: Its cognate antigen is unknown.

Here the sequenced sample was peripheral blood, taken roughly eight months after starting pembrolizumab. The rearrangement uses TRBV9 and TRBJ2-3, with 7 bases aligning to TRBD2. The sequence was collected from an adult with mismatch repair-deficient cancer. The CDR3: CASSVVGGTDTQYF. CDR3 nucleotides: TGTGCCAGCAGCGTAGTGGGAGGGACAGATACGCAGTATTTT.